This T cell receptor (beta chain) was captured in a study of cytomegalovirus exposure and HLA in healthy donors. On the study more broadly: An early data release held some 85 million unique TCRs from HLA-typed donors.

PCR primers comprised 60 Vbeta and 13 Jbeta primers. The assay was immunoSEQ multiplex PCR, and TCRdb's table has in-frame clones only and misses some. The listing contains 110,000 to 150,000 clones. A remark on this clone: Its specificity is unknown.

The CDR3 sequence is 14 residues long. Looked up from germline, CDR1 is SGHRS and CDR2 is YFSETQ. Germline trimming cut 2 bases from V and 4 bases from J; bases unmatched to any gene: 2. General observations from the study: Previously analyzed data showed that most TCR beta V segments were productive at a frequency of about 90% or about 30%.

This chain joins TRBV5-1 and TRBJ2-5; TRBD2 aligns across 10 bases. The sequence came from a male donor in good health and CMV-seronegative. Sample: PBMCs. The CDR3 DNA reads as TGCGCCAGCAGCTTCCGACTAGCGGGAGAGACCCAGTACTTC. Translation gives CASSFRLAGETQYF.